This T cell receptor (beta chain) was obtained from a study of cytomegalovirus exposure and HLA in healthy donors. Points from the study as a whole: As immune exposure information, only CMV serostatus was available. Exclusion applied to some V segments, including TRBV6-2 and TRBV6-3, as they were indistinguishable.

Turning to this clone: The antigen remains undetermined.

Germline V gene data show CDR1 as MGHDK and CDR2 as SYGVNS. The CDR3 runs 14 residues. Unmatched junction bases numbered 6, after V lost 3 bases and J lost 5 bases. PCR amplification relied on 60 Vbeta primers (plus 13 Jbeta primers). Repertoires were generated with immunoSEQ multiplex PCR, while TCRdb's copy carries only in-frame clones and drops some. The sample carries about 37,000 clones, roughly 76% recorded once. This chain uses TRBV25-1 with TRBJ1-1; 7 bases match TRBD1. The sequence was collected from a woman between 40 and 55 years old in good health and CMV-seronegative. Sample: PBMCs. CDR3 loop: CASSDYTGETEAFF. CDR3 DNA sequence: TGTGCCAGCAGTGATTATACAGGGGAAACTGAAGCTTTCTTT.